Below, 6 T cell receptor beta chains from the same sample are listed, as sequenced in a study of T cells in Graves' hyperthyroidism and ophthalmopathy. RNA transcripts were the template for amplifying TCR beta CDR3 regions. First-round RT-PCR of the TCR CDR3 relied on the HTBI primer set. TCRdb redid the calling of the multiplex PCR reads with MiXCR, one entry per CDR3 protein. The table includes about 400,000 distinct CDR3 sequences, about 14% detected once. The material sequenced was blood. All receptors derive from a man over 45 with Graves' ophthalmopathy.

This clonotype appeared many times. The chain recombines TRBV20-1 with TRBJ2-5; D might be TRBD1 or TRBD2, each matching 5 bases. The CDR3 covers 15 residues. Germline lookup yields CDR1 DFQATT and CDR2 SNEGSKA (reference sequence). The CDR3 region has the DNA TGCACCCCCGGGACCAAAGTCTTCACGCTAGAGACCCAGTACTTC. Translating it yields CTPGTKVFTLETQYF.

This clonotype was seen a handful of times. This chain uses TRBV20-1 with TRBJ2-7; no definite D call. Trimming took off 0 bases at V and 6 bases at J, with 15 bases between the two ends. Germline V lookup: CDR1 DFQATT, CDR2 SNEGSKA (reference sequence). The length of the CDR3 is 14 residues. In DNA, the CDR3 is TGCAGTGCTAGAGATCCGACGATCTTTGGCGAGCAGTACTTC. Translated: CSARDPTIFGEQYF.

This clonotype was seen many times. The chain combines TRBV6-1 with TRBJ2-7, with 9 bases aligning to TRBD2. The germline V gene has CDR1 MNHNS and CDR2 SASEGT. J lost 1 base, V lost 6 bases, and 13 bases had no gene match. The CDR3 extends over 17 amino acids. In nucleotides, the CDR3 is TGTGCCAGCAGACCTGGAACACTAGCGGGCTTTTCCTACGAGCAGTACTTC. Its translation is CASRPGTLAGFSYEQYF.

This chain links TRBV4-1 with TRBJ1-6, with TRBD1 as a possible D gene (5 bases). Germline CDR1 reads MGHRA; CDR2 reads YSYEKL. The CDR3 contains 17 residues. Deletions cut 0 bases from V and 8 bases from J, with 17 bases between. CDR3 sequence reads: CASSQDGTSGGYSPLHF. The CDR3 nucleotides are TGCGCCAGCAGCCAAGACGGGACCTCCGGGGGTTATTCACCCCTCCACTTT.

This clonotype has at least ten counts. The chain carries TRBV11-2 and TRBJ1-6; no definite D call. Trimming pared 8 bases from V and 3 bases from J, leaving 11 bases between. Germline CDR1 SGHAT, CDR2 FQNNGV. CDR3 length: 14 amino acids. This CDR3 is CASCPGGYNSPLHF. In DNA, the CDR3 is TGTGCCAGCTGCCCGGGTGGCTATAATTCACCCCTCCACTTT.

The chain employs TRBV28 and TRBJ2-7; 7 bases are shared with TRBD2. Germline values: CDR1 MDHEN, CDR2 SYDVKM. With 5 bases clipped from V and 9 bases from J, the junction kept 7 bases outside the gene matches. The CDR3 contains 12 residues. As DNA, the CDR3 is TGTGCCAGCAGTCCCCCGCCGGGAGGGCAGTACTTC. Its translation is CASSPPPGGQYF.